Here is one TCR beta chain with its context. Trimming left V 3 bases short and J 4 bases short, with 10 bases between. CDR1 and CDR2 from the germline V gene are SGHNT and YYREEE (reference sequence). The CDR3 runs to 13 residues. The protocol was immunoSEQ multiplex PCR, while the TCRdb copy is restricted to in-frame clones and leaves out a portion. The data hold 200,000 to 250,000 clones, with approximately 80% observed a single time. These data come from a study of cytomegalovirus exposure and HLA in healthy donors. The donors were part of the validation cohort of 120 subjects. That cohort was separate from the first cohort, which comprised 500 to 700 subjects.

This chain links TRBV5-4 with TRBJ1-2, with D possibly being TRBD1 (6 bases). Sequencing used PBMCs. This TCR was sampled from a woman aged 25 to 39 in good health and CMV-seropositive. The chain's CDR3 is CASSSGQIYGYTF. The DNA of the CDR3 is TGTGCCAGCAGCTCCGGACAGATCTATGGCTACACCTTC.